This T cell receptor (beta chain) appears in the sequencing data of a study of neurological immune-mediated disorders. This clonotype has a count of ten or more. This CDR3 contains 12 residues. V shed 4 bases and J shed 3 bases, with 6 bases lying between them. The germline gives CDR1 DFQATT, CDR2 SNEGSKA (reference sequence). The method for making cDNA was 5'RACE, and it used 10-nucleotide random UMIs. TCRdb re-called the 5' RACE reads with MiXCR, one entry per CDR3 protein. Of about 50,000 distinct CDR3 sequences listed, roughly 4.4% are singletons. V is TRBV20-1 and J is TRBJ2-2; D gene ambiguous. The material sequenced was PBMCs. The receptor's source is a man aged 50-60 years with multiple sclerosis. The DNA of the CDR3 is TGCAGTGCTACAGGATACACCGGGGAGCTGTTTTTT. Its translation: CSATGYTGELFF.